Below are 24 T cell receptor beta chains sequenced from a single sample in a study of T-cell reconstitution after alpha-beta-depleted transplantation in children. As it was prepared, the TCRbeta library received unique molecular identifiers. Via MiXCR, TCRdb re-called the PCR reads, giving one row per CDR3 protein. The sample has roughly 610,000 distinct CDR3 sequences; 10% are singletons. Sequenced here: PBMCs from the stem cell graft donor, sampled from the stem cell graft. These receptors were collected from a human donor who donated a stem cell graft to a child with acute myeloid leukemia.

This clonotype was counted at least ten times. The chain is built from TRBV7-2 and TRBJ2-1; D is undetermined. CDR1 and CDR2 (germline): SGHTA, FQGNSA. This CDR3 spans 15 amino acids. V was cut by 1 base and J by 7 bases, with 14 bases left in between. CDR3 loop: CASSLETFLGNEQFF. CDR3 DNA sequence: TGTGCCAGCAGCTTAGAAACCTTCCTCGGGAATGAGCAGTTCTTC.

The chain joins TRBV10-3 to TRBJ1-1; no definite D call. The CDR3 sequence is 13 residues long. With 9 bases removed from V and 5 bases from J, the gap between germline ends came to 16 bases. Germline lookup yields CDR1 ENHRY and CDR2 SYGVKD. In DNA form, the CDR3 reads TGTGCCATAGTACCAAACTCTGGGACTGAAGCTTTCTTT. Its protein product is CAIVPNSGTEAFF.

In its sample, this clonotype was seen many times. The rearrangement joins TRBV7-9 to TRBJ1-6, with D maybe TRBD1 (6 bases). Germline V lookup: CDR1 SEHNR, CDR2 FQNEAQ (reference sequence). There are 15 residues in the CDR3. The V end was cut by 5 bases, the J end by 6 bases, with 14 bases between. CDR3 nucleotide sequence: TGTGCCAGCAGCCCAGACAGGTGGTTTAATTCACCCCTCCACTTT. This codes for CASSPDRWFNSPLHF.

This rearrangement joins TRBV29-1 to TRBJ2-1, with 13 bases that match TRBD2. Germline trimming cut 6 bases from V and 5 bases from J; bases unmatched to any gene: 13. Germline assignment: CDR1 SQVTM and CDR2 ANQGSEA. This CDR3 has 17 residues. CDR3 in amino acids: CSVRTSGGRGGNNEQFF. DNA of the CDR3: TGCAGCGTCAGGACTAGCGGGGGAAGGGGGGGCAACAATGAGCAGTTCTTC.

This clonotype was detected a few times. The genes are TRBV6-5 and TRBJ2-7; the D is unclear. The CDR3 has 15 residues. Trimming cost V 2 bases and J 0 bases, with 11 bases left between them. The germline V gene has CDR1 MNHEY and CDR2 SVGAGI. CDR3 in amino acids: CASSYARARSYEQYF. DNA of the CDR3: TGTGCCAGCAGTTACGCCCGGGCCCGCTCCTACGAGCAGTACTTC.

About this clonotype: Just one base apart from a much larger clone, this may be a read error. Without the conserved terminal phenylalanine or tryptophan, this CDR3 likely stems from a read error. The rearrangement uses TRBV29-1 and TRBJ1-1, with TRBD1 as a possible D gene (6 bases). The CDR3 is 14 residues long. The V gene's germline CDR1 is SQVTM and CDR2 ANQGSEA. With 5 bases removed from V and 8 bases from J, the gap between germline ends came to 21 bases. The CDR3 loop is CSVRELQGTLEAFL. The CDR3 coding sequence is TGCAGCGTTAGGGAGTTACAGGGCACCTTGGAAGCTTTCTTG.

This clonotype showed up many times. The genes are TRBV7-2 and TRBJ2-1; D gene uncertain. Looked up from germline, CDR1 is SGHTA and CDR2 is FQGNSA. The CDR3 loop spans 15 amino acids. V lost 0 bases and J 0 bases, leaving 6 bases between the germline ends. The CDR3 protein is CASSLAVSSYNEQFF. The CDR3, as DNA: TGTGCCAGCAGCTTAGCTGTGAGCTCCTACAATGAGCAGTTCTTC.

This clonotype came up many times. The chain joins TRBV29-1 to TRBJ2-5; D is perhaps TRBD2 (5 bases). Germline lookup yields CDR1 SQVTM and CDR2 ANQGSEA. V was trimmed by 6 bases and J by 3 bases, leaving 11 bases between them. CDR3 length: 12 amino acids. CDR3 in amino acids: CSVLTAEETQYF. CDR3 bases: TGCAGCGTCCTCACAGCGGAAGAGACCCAGTACTTC. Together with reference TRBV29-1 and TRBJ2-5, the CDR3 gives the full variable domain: SAVISQKPSRDICQRGTSLTIQCQVDSQVTMMFWYRQQPGQSLTLIATANQGSEATYESGFVIDKFPISRPNLTFSTLTVSNMSPEDSSIYLCSVLTAEETQYFGPGTRLLVL.

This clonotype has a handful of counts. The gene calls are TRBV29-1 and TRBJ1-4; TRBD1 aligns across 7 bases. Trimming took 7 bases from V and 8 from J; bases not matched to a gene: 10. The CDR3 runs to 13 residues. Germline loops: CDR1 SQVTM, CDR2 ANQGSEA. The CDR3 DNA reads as TGCAGCGCCGAGATCCCGGGACAGGAAAAACTGTTTTTT. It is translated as CSAEIPGQEKLFF.

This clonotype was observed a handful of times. The CDR3, as DNA: TGCAGTGCTGGTCAGGATGATGAAGCTTTCTTT. Translating gives CSAGQDDEAFF. The chain links TRBV20-1 to TRBJ1-1; D uncertain. The CDR3 sequence is 11 residues long. Germline CDR1 DFQATT, CDR2 SNEGSKA (reference sequence). Deletions cut 5 bases from V and 7 bases from J, with 11 bases between.

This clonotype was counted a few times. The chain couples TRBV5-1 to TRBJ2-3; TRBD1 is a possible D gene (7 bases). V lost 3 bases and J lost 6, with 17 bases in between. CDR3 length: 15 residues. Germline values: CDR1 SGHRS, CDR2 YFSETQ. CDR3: CASSSTSSRGDTQYF. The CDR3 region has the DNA TGCGCCAGCAGCTCGACTAGTTCCAGGGGGGATACGCAGTATTTT.

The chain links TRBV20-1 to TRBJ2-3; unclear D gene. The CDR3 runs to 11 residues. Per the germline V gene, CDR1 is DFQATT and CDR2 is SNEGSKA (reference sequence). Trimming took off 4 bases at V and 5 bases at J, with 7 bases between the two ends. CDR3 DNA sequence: TGCAGTGCTATGACGGTAGATACGCAGTATTTT. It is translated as CSAMTVDTQYF.

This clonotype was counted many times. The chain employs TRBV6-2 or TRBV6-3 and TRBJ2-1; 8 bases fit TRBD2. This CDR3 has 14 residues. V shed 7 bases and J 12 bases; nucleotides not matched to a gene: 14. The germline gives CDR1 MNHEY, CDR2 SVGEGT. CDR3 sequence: CASTLSPSGSGQFF. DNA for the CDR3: TGTGCCAGCACGCTGTCCCCTAGCGGGTCTGGGCAGTTCTTC.

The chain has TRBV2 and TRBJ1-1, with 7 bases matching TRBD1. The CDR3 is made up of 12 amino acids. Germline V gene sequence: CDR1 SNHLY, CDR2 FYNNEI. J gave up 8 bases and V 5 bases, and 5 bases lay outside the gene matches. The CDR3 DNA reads TGTGCCAGCAGTTTGGACAGGTTAGAAGCTTTCTTT. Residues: CASSLDRLEAFF.

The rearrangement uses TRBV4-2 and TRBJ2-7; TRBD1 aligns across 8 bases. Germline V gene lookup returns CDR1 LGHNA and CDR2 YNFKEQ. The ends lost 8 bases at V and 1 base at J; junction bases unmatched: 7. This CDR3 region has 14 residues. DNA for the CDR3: TGTGCCAGCGCCGGGACAGGCCTATCCTACGAGCAGTACTTC. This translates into CASAGTGLSYEQYF.

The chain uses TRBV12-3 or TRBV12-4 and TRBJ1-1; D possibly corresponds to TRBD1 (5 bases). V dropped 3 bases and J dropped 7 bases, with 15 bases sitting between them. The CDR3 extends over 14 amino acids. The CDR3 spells CASSFLRGGSEAFF. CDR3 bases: TGTGCCAGCAGTTTTCTGCGCGGGGGAAGTGAAGCTTTCTTT.

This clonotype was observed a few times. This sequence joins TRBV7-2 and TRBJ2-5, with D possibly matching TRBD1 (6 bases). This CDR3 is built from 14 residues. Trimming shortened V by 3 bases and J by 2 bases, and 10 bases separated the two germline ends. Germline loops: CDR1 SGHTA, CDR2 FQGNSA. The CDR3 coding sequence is TGTGCCAGCAGCTTTGGACAGCCTCAAGAGACCCAGTACTTC. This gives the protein CASSFGQPQETQYF.

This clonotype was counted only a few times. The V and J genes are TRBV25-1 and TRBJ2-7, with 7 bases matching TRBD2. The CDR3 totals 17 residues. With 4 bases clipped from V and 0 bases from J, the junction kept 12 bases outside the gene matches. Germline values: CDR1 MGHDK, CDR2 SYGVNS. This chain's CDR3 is CASSAFGTGGLSYEQYF. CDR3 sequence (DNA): TGTGCCAGCAGTGCGTTTGGGACGGGAGGCCTCTCCTACGAGCAGTACTTC.

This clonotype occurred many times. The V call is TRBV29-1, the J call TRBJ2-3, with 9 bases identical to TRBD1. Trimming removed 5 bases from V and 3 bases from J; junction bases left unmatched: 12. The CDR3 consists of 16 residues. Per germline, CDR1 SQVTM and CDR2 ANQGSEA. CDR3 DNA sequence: TGCAGCGTTCCCGAGAACAGGGGGCGTGGGACAGATACGCAGTATTTT. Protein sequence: CSVPENRGRGTDTQYF.

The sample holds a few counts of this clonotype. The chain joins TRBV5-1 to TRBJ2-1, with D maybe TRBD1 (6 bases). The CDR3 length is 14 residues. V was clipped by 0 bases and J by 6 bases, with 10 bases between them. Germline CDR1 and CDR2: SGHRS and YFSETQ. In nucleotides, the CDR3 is TGCGCCAGCAGCTTGGTCCTGGACAGCAATGAGCAGTTCTTC. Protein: CASSLVLDSNEQFF.

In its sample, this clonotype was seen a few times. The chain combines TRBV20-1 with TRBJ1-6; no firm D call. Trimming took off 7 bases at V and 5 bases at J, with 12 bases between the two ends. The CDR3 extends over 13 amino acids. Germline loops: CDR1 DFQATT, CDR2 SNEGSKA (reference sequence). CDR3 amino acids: CSGRRVDNSPLHF. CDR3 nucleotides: TGCAGTGGGAGGCGGGTTGATAATTCACCCCTCCACTTT.

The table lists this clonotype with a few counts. In nucleotides, the CDR3 is TGTGCCAGCAGCCTCTACTTGGACGAGCAGTACTTC. Translated, it gives CASSLYLDEQYF. This chain joins TRBV3-1 and TRBJ2-7, with D hard to call. Germline CDR1 LGHDT, CDR2 YNNKEL (reference sequence). The CDR3 contains 12 residues. The V gene lost 4 bases and the J gene lost 5 bases, with 9 bases spanning the gap.

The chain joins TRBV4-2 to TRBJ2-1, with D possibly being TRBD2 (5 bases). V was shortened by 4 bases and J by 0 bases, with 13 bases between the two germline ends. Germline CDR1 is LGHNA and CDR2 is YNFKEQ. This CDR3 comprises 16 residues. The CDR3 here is CASSLPGSGSYNEQFF. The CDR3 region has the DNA TGTGCCAGCAGCCTACCTGGAAGCGGCTCCTACAATGAGCAGTTCTTC.

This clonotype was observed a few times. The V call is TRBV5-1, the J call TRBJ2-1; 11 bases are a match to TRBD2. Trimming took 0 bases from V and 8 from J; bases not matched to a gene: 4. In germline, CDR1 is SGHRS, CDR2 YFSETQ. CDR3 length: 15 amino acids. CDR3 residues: CASSLASGRFDEQFF. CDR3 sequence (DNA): TGCGCCAGCAGCTTGGCTAGCGGGAGGTTCGATGAGCAGTTCTTC.